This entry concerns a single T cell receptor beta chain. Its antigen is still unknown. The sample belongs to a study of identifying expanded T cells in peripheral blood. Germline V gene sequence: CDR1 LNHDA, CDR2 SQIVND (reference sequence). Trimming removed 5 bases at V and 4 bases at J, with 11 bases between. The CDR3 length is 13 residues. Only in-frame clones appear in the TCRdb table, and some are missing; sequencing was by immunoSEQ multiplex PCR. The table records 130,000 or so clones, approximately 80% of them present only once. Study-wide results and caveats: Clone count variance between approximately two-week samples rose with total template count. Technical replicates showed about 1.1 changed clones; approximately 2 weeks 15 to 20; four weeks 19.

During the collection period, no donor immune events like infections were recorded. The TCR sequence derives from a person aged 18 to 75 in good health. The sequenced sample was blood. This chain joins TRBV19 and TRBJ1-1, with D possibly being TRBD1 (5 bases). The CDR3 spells CASSWGRATEAFF. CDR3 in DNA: TGTGCCAGTAGTTGGGGACGGGCCACTGAAGCTTTCTTT. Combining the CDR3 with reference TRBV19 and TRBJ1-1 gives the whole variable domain DGGITQSPKYLFRKEGQNVTLSCEQNLNHDAMYWYRQDPGQGLRLIYYSQIVNDFQKGDIAEGYSVSREKKESFPLTVTSAQKNPTAFYLCASSWGRATEAFFGQGTRLTVV.